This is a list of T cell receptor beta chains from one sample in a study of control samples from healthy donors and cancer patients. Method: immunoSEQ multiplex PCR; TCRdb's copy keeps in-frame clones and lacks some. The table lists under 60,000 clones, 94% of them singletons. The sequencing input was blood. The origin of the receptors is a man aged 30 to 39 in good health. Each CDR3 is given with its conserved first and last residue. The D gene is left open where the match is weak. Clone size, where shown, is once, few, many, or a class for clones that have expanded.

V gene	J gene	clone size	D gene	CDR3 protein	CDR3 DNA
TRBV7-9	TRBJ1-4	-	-	CASSAQSLATNEKLFF	TGTGCCAGCAGCGCCCAGTCTCTTGCAACTAATGAAAAACTGTTTTTT
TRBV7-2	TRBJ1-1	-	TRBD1	CASSLLGQKNTEAFF	TGTGCCAGCAGCCTCCTGGGACAGAAGAACACTGAAGCTTTCTTT
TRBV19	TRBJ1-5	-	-	CASSPQGQLTHQPQHF	TGTGCCAGTAGTCCCCAAGGACAGCTAACCCATCAGCCCCAGCATTTT
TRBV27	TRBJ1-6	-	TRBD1	CASSWDRDNSPLHF	TGTGCCAGCAGTTGGGACAGGGACAATTCACCCCTCCACTTT
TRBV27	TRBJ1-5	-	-	CASAQGSNQPQHF	TGTGCCAGCGCACAGGGTAGCAATCAGCCCCAGCATTTT
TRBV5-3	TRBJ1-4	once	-	CARSFGSVMGTMKRRFEKLFF	TGTGCCAGAAGCTTTGGGTCGGTTATGGGGACTATGAAACGGAGGTTTGAAAAACTGTTTTTT
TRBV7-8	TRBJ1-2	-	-	CASSLVVGDPNF	TGTGCCAGCAGCTTAGTAGTCGGGGACCCAAACTTC
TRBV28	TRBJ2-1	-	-	CASTPRSNEQFF	TGTGCCAGCACCCCCCGAAGCAATGAGCAGTTCTTC
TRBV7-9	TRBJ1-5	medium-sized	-	CASAGPGAPQHF	TGTGCCAGCGCGGGGCCGGGGGCGCCCCAGCATTTT
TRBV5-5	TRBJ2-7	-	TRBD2	CASSLGSGSYEQYF	TGTGCCAGCAGCTTGGGTAGCGGGAGCTACGAGCAGTACTTC
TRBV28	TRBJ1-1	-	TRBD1	CASGEDRSLGTEAFF	TGTGCCAGCGGAGAGGACAGGTCCTTGGGCACTGAAGCTTTCTTT
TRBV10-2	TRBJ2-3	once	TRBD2	CASKPQTSGSTDTQYF	TGCGCCAGCAAGCCCCAGACTAGCGGGAGCACAGATACGCAGTATTTT
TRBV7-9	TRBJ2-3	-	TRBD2	CASSLGGLAGAF	TGTGCCAGCAGCTTAGGGGGACTAGCGGGAGCCTTT
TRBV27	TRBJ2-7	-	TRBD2	CASSLSLAGNDEQYF	TGTGCCAGCAGTTTATCGCTAGCGGGTAATGACGAGCAGTACTTC
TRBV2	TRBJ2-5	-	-	CASTQAVTQETQYF	TGTGCCAGCACCCAGGCGGTCACCCAAGAGACCCAGTACTTC
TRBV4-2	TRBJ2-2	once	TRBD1	CASSHTGTGTGELFF	TGTGCCAGCAGCCACACCGGGACAGGCACCGGGGAGCTGTTTTTT
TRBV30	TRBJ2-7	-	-	CAFGRGANSYEQYF	TGCGCCTTCGGAAGGGGCGCAAATTCCTACGAGCAGTACTTC
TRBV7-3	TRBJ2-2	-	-	CASSLTGLGVSGELFF	TGTGCCAGCAGCTTAACGGGACTGGGGGTCTCCGGGGAGCTGTTTTTT
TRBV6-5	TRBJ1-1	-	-	CASSYSQRGRDTEAFF	TGTGCCAGCAGTTACTCGCAGAGAGGAAGGGACACTGAAGCTTTCTTT
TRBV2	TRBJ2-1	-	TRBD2	CASKQLAGVYNEQFF	TGTGCCAGCAAACAACTAGCGGGAGTCTACAATGAGCAGTTCTTC
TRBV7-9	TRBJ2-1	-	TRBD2	CASPKRGALNEQFF	TGTGCCAGTCCCAAGCGGGGGGCCCTTAATGAGCAGTTCTTC
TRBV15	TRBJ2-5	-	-	CATSRDYGGGETQYF	TGTGCCACCAGCAGAGATTACGGGGGTGGGGAGACCCAGTACTTC
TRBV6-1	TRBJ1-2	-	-	CASSEGQIYGYTF	TGTGCCAGCAGTGAAGGGCAGATCTATGGCTACACCTTC
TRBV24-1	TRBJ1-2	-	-	CATSDYRTGDYGYTF	TGTGCCACCAGTGATTATCGAACAGGCGACTATGGCTACACCTTC
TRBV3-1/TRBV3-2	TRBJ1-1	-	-	CASSQSGRPTEAFF	TGTGCCAGCAGCCAATCCGGCCGCCCCACTGAAGCTTTCTTT
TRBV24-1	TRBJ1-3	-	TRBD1	CATSETGTGAGNTIYF	TGTGCCACCAGTGAAACCGGGACAGGGGCAGGAAACACCATATATTTT
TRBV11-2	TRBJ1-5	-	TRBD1	CASSLIQGTSNQPQHF	TGTGCCAGCAGCTTAATACAGGGGACGAGCAATCAGCCCCAGCATTTT
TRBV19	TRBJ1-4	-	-	CASSSRAVPLATNEKLFF	TGTGCCAGTAGTTCCCGGGCCGTTCCCCTTGCAACTAATGAAAAACTGTTTTTT
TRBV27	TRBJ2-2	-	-	CASSPLGGSTGELFF	TGTGCCAGCAGTCCACTTGGGGGTTCCACCGGGGAGCTGTTTTTT
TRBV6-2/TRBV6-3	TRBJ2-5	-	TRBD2	CASSAWTSGLETQYF	TGTGCCAGCAGCGCTTGGACTAGCGGGCTAGAGACCCAGTACTTC
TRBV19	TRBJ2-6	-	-	CASSMARPPKGANVLTF	TGTGCCAGTAGTATGGCGAGGCCCCCCAAAGGGGCCAACGTCCTGACTTTC
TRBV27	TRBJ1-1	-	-	CASSSPTPNTEAFF	TGTGCCAGCAGTTCCCCCACACCGAACACTGAAGCTTTCTTT
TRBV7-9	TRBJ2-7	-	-	CASSQSDSSYEQYF	TGTGCCAGCAGCCAAAGCGACAGTTCCTACGAGCAGTACTTC
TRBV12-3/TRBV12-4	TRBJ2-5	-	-	CASTLGQQETQYF	TGTGCCAGCACCTTGGGACAACAAGAGACCCAGTACTTC
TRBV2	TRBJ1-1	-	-	CASGGQTNTEAFF	TGTGCCAGCGGGGGACAAACGAACACTGAAGCTTTCTTT
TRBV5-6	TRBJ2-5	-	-	CASSGYAGQETQYF	TGTGCCAGCAGCGGCTATGCGGGCCAAGAGACCCAGTACTTC
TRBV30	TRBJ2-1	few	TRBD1	CAWTLGQGAYEQFF	TGTGCCTGGACTCTGGGACAGGGGGCTTATGAGCAGTTCTTC
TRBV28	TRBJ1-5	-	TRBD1	CASRIVQGRNQPQHF	TGTGCCAGCAGAATAGTACAGGGGAGAAATCAGCCCCAGCATTTT
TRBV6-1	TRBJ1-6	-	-	CASSEIGQYSPLHF	TGTGCCAGCAGTGAAATCGGACAGTATTCACCCCTCCACTTT
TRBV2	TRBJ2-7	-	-	CASSEAWGGEYEQYF	TGTGCCAGCAGTGAAGCGTGGGGGGGCGAATACGAGCAGTACTTC
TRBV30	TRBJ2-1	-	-	CAWSSGGYNEQFF	TGTGCCTGGAGCTCCGGAGGGTACAATGAGCAGTTCTTC
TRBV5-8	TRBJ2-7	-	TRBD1	CASSPVTGDYEQYF	TGTGCCAGCAGCCCGGTTACAGGGGACTACGAGCAGTACTTC
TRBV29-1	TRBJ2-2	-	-	CSGAGRGYGELFF	TGCAGCGGGGCGGGTAGGGGCTACGGGGAGCTGTTTTTT
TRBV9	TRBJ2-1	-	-	CASSPEGQRAYNEQFF	TGTGCCAGCAGCCCGGAGGGCCAAAGAGCCTACAATGAGCAGTTCTTC
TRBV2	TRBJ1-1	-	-	CASFPTGNTEAFF	TGTGCCAGCTTTCCGACAGGGAACACTGAAGCTTTCTTT
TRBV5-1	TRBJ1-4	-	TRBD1	CASSPRQGTTNEKLFF	TGCGCCAGCAGCCCTCGACAGGGGACGACTAATGAAAAACTGTTTTTT
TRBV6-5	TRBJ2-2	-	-	CASVERTAGELFF	TGTGCCAGCGTCGAACGGACAGCCGGGGAGCTGTTTTTT
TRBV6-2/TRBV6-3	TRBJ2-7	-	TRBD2	CASSYSRLADYEQYF	TGTGCCAGCAGTTACTCGCGGCTAGCGGACTACGAGCAGTACTTC
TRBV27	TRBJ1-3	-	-	CASSLDGSVGNTIYF	TGTGCCAGCAGTTTAGACGGAAGCGTTGGAAACACCATATATTTT
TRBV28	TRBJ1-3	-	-	CASSLLEHWGGTGNTIYF	TGTGCCAGCAGTTTATTGGAACATTGGGGGGGCACTGGAAACACCATATATTTT
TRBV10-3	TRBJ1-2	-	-	CAISDRTEDNYGYTF	TGTGCCATCAGTGACCGGACAGAAGACAACTATGGCTACACCTTC
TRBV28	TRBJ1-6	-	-	CASRGGGSYNSPLHF	TGTGCCTCCCGTGGGGGGGGCTCCTATAATTCACCCCTCCACTTT
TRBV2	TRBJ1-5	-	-	CASTQVWGSNQPQHF	TGTGCCAGCACCCAGGTATGGGGGAGCAATCAGCCCCAGCATTTT
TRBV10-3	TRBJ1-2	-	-	CAISESTAYGYTF	TGTGCCATCAGTGAGTCTACAGCCTATGGCTACACCTTC
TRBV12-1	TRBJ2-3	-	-	CASSSTGESSTDTQYF	TGTGCCAGCAGCTCGACAGGGGAGTCTAGTACAGATACGCAGTATTTT